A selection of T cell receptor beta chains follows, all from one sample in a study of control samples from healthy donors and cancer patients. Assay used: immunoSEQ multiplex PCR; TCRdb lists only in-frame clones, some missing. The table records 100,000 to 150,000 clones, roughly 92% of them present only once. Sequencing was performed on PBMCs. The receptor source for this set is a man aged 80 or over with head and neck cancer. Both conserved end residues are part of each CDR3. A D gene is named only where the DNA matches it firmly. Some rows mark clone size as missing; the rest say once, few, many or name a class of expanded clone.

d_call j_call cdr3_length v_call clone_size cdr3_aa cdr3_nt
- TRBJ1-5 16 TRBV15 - CATSRLNPYSNQPQHF TGTGCCACCAGCCGACTTAATCCGTATAGCAATCAGCCCCAGCATTTT
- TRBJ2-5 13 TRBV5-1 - CASSRGSQETQYF TGCGCCAGCTCCCGGGGGTCCCAAGAGACCCAGTACTTC
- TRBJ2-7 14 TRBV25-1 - CASSDRRGSYEQYF TGTGCCAGCAGTGATCGGCGGGGTTCCTACGAGCAGTACTTC
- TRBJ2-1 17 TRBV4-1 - CASSLTSSLSSYNEQFF TGCGCCAGCAGCCTAACTAGCTCTTTAAGCTCCTACAATGAGCAGTTCTTC
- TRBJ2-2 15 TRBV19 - CASSPQTSGTGELFF TGTGCCAGTAGTCCTCAGACCTCGGGCACCGGGGAGCTGTTTTTT
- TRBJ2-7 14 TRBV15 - CATSRDRAVPEQYF TGTGCCACCAGCAGAGATCGAGCGGTACCGGAGCAGTACTTC
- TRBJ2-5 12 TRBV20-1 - CSASLLGETQYF TGCAGTGCTAGTTTATTGGGCGAGACCCAGTACTTC
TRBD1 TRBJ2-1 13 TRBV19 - CACSDRTGDEQFF TGTGCCTGCTCGGACAGGACTGGCGATGAGCAGTTCTTC
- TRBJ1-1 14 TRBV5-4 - CASSFGQGNTEAFF TGTGCCAGCAGCTTTGGGCAGGGGAACACTGAAGCTTTCTTT
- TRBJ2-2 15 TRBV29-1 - CSVLKTDRNTGELFF TGCAGCGTTCTGAAAACGGACAGGAACACCGGGGAGCTGTTTTTT
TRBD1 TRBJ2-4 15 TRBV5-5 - CASSLRDRVGNIQYF TGTGCCAGCAGCTTGAGGGACAGGGTTGGAAACATTCAGTACTTC
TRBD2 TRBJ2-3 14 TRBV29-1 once CSAERLAATDTQYF TGCAGCGCCGAACGGCTAGCGGCCACAGATACGCAGTATTTT
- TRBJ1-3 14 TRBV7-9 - CASSSASSGNTIYF TGTGCCAGCAGCTCCGCTAGCTCTGGAAACACCATATATTTT
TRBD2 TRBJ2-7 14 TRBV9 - CASTTGGDSYEQYF TGTGCCAGCACCACCGGGGGGGACTCCTACGAGCAGTACTTC